This T cell receptor (beta chain) emerged from a study of T cell responses to AZD1222 COVID-19 vaccine. Per the germline V gene, CDR1 is MNHEY and CDR2 is SVGAGI. This CDR3 is built from 14 residues. V shed 5 bases and J 7 bases; nucleotides not matched to a gene: 11. Using immunoSEQ multiplex PCR, the repertoire was profiled, and TCRdb retains in-frame clones only, with some absent. This sample has 150,000 or so clones, with around 93% found just once. This chain links TRBV6-5 with TRBJ2-7; TRBD1 agrees at 7 bases. Sequencing used peripheral blood, obtained 28 days after the second AZD1222 dose. This clonotype was sampled from an adult who received the AZD1222 COVID-19 vaccine. CDR3 coding DNA: TGTGCCAGCAGTCTATCCGTGGCAGGGGGTGAGCAGTACTTC. It specifies CASSLSVAGGEQYF.